This passage covers 9 T cell receptor beta chains from one sample sequenced in a study of blood T cell repertoires in COVID-19 (dated by TCRdb to between 2020 and 2021). The receptor library was made with the immunoSEQ multiplex PCR assay. The source is immuneACCESS, and TCRdb retained only in-frame sequences with V and J called. Part of the clones is not carried over; for the studies checked, unresolved V genes explain less than half of this, and the remainder is unexplained. In this sample the table shows tens of thousands of clones, more than 75% of which occur a single time. The ten largest make up approximately 19% of the sample. Sequencing input: peripheral blood. The receptor set was obtained from a human donor in a cohort sampled during active COVID-19.

This clone was picked up one time. This chain links TRBV5-4 with TRBJ2-3; 13 bases are a match to TRBD2. From germline, CDR1 is SGHNT and CDR2 YYREEE (reference sequence). With V trimmed by 0 bases and J by 7 bases, 2 bases remained unmatched. The CDR3 spans 15 residues. The CDR3 region has the DNA TGTGCCAGCAGCTTGGTTGGGACTAGCGGGAATACGCAGTATTTT. This translates into CASSLVGTSGNTQYF.

The CDR3 protein is CASSQDRSSGYEQYF. The CDR3, as DNA: TGTGCCAGCAGCCAAGATCGGTCTAGCGGCTACGAGCAGTACTTC. The V and J genes are TRBV3-1 (or the pseudogene TRBV3-2) and TRBJ2-7, with 7 bases fitting TRBD2. J lost 3 bases, V lost 0 bases, and 5 bases had no gene match. The CDR3 length is 15 residues. Germline V gives CDR1 LGHDT, CDR2 YNNKEL (reference sequence).

The chain has TRBV6-2 or TRBV6-3 and TRBJ2-7; no clear D gene. The germline V gene has CDR1 MNHEY and CDR2 SVGEGT. V was shortened by 2 bases and J by 2 bases, with 7 bases between the two germline ends. This CDR3 is built from 13 residues. CDR3 sequence reads: CASSYKATYEQYF. CDR3 DNA: TGTGCCAGCAGTTACAAAGCAACCTACGAGCAGTACTTC.

V gene TRBV15 combines with J gene TRBJ2-1, with 12 bases identical to TRBD2. Germline CDR1 reads LNHNV; CDR2 reads YYDKDF (reference sequence). J gave up 15 bases and V 2 bases, and 5 bases lay outside the gene matches. CDR3 length: 13 residues. This CDR3 reads CATSRSASGRGFF. The CDR3 bases are TGTGCCACCAGCAGATCTGCTAGCGGGAGGGGGTTCTTC. Full variable domain (rest looked up from reference TRBV15 and TRBJ2-1): DAMVIQNPRYQVTQFGKPVTLSCSQTLNHNVMYWYQQKSSQAPKLLFHYYDKDFNNEADTPDNFQSRRPNTSFCFLDIRSPGLGDTAMYLCATSRSASGRGFFGPGTRLTVL.

The chain couples TRBV12-3 or TRBV12-4 to TRBJ1-1, with 7 bases aligning to TRBD1. This CDR3 comprises 13 residues. J gave up 10 bases and V 6 bases, and 11 bases lay outside the gene matches. Here the CDR3 reads CASSQTGPSGAFF. The DNA of the CDR3 is TGTGCCAGCAGCCAGACAGGGCCCTCTGGAGCTTTCTTT.

The chain links TRBV2 to TRBJ2-2; TRBD1 matches at 9 bases. The CDR3 runs to 14 residues. Unmatched junction bases numbered 6, after V lost 8 bases and J lost 5 bases. Germline CDR1 is SNHLY and CDR2 is FYNNEI. For the CDR3, the DNA is TGTGCCAGCGGGACAGACAGGGGGACCGGGGAGCTGTTTTTT. Its protein is CASGTDRGTGELFF.

This chain uses TRBV4-2 with TRBJ1-3, with D possibly TRBD1 on 5 matching bases. The CDR3 has 14 residues. Germline CDR1 LGHNA, CDR2 YNFKEQ. Trimming stripped 8 bases from V and 0 bases from J, with 11 bases between. The CDR3 protein is CASGEGISGNTIYF. The DNA for the CDR3 is TGTGCCAGCGGGGAGGGGATCTCTGGAAACACCATATATTTT.

V and J are TRBV5-6 and TRBJ2-7; tentative D call: TRBD2 (7 bases). V was clipped by 4 bases and J by 4 bases, with 15 bases between them. The germline V gene encodes CDR1 SGHDT and CDR2 YYEEEE. This CDR3 spans 14 amino acids. The CDR3 DNA reads as TGTGCCAGCAGCCGAGGAGGGGGGGCGTACGAGCAGTACTTC. Protein: CASSRGGGAYEQYF.

In this sample, this clone turned up a few times. V and J are TRBV5-1 and TRBJ2-1, with D possibly being TRBD1 (5 bases). The CDR3 runs 21 residues. Trimming shortened V by 0 bases and J by 6 bases, and 31 bases separated the two germline ends. Germline loops: CDR1 SGHRS, CDR2 YFSETQ. As DNA, the CDR3 is TGCGCCAGCAGCTTGGATTTCGAGGCCAGACAGATTAAAGGTAGTAGCAATGAGCAGTTCTTC. This gives the protein CASSLDFEARQIKGSSNEQFF.